These T cell receptor beta chains were read from a single sample in a study of cytomegalovirus exposure and HLA in healthy donors. Libraries were prepared by immunoSEQ multiplex PCR; TCRdb keeps only in-frame clonotypes and omits some of them. The data hold 100,000 to 150,000 clones, with 83% observed a single time. Specimen: PBMCs. These receptors were taken from a man aged 18-30 years in good health and CMV-seropositive. Both conserved end residues are part of each CDR3. The order of the fields is V gene, J gene, clone size, D gene, CDR3 DNA, CDR3 protein. D genes are given only for firm matches. Only part of the rows carry a size: once, few, many, or a class if the clone is expanded.

TRBV6-5,TRBJ2-7,-,TRBD2,TGTGCCACCGGGGGGGGGCCCGGATACGAGCAGTACTTC,CATGGGPGYEQYF
TRBV5-1,TRBJ2-3,-,TRBD2,TGCGCCAGCAGCTCCGATAGCGGGGTGACCACAGATACGCAGTATTTT,CASSSDSGVTTDTQYF
TRBV6-6,TRBJ1-5,few,TRBD1,TGTGCCAGCAGCCACAGGGGTAGCAATCAGCCCCAGCATTTT,CASSHRGSNQPQHF
TRBV19,TRBJ1-1,-,-,TGTGCCAGTAGTTCAGGGAGGCTGAGCACTGAAGCTTTCTTT,CASSSGRLSTEAFF
TRBV2,TRBJ1-2,-,-,TGTGCCAGCAGGGGGGGGGATCTAGGCTACACCTTC,CASRGGDLGYTF
TRBV7-9,TRBJ1-1,-,-,TGTGCCAGCAGCTTAGGGACAGCTAACACTGAAGCTTTCTTT,CASSLGTANTEAFF
TRBV4-1,TRBJ1-3,few,-,TGCGCCAGCAGCCCCGCGAGAGCAAAAGGAAACACCATATATTTT,CASSPARAKGNTIYF
TRBV7-9,TRBJ1-1,-,-,TGTGCCAGCAGCTCGAAAGACAACATGAACACTGAAGCTTTCTTT,CASSSKDNMNTEAFF
TRBV15,TRBJ2-1,-,-,TGTGCCACCAGCAGAGATGGGGCAGGGGACGAGCAGTTCTTC,CATSRDGAGDEQFF
TRBV11-3,TRBJ2-2,-,TRBD2,TGTGCCAGCAGCCAAGGACTAGCTGGCACCGGGGAGCTGTTTTTT,CASSQGLAGTGELFF
TRBV19,TRBJ2-1,once,TRBD2,TGTGCCAGTAGGGCCGGATGGCGGGGGGCCCCTAGCTCCTACAATGAGCAGTTCTTC,CASRAGWRGAPSSYNEQFF
TRBV18,TRBJ2-7,-,TRBD1,TGTGCCAGCTCACTCACAGGGGACGAGCAGTACTTC,CASSLTGDEQYF
TRBV13,TRBJ1-1,-,-,TGTGCCAGCAGCTCACCTGAGGCGGGGGTGAACACTGAAGCTTTCTTT,CASSSPEAGVNTEAFF
TRBV21-1,TRBJ1-5,-,-,TGTGCCAGCAGCAAAGGGGTAGGGGATGACAATCAGCCCCAGCATTTT,CASSKGVGDDNQPQHF
TRBV13,TRBJ1-1,-,-,TGTGCCAGCACCCTCTCGGATCTTCGGGGGACTTTCTTT,CASTLSDLRGTFF
TRBV13,TRBJ2-7,-,-,TGTGCCAGCAGCTTAGGGGGCAACGAGCAGTACTTC,CASSLGGNEQYF
TRBV19,TRBJ1-5,-,TRBD1,TGTGCCAGTAGTATAGGACAGGGTAGATGGGATCAGCCCCAGCATTTT,CASSIGQGRWDQPQHF
TRBV29-1,TRBJ2-7,few,-,TGCAGCGTTCGAGGACTTCTCTTCTACGAGCAGTACTTC,CSVRGLLFYEQYF
TRBV7-9,TRBJ1-5,few,-,TGTGCCAGCAGCTTAGGGGACGGGGGTATTCAGCCCCAGCATTTT,CASSLGDGGIQPQHF
TRBV19,TRBJ1-5,few,TRBD1,TGTGCCAGTGGGGGCAGGGGGCAGAGCAATCAGCCCCAGCATTTT,CASGGRGQSNQPQHF
TRBV7-9,TRBJ1-3,-,TRBD1,TGTGCCAGCAGCTCCGGGACAGATTGGTCTGGAAACACCATATATTTT,CASSSGTDWSGNTIYF
TRBV5-1,TRBJ2-7,-,-,TGCGCCAGCAGACAGGATCTTTCCTACGAGCAGTACTTC,CASRQDLSYEQYF
TRBV4-1,TRBJ1-1,-,-,TGCGCCAGCAGCCAATCCCTGACAGGATCGAACACTGAAGCTTTCTTT,CASSQSLTGSNTEAFF
TRBV14,TRBJ1-3,-,TRBD1,TGTGCCAGCAGCCAGGACAGGGGATACACCATATATTTT,CASSQDRGYTIYF
TRBV18,TRBJ1-5,once,TRBD1,TGTGCCAGCTCACGACAGGGGGCAGGTCAGCCCCAGCATTTT,CASSRQGAGQPQHF
TRBV15,TRBJ1-2,-,-,TGTGCCACCAGCAGCCCTAATGGCTACACCTTC,CATSSPNGYTF